One and the same sample provided the 27 T cell receptor beta chains below, sequenced in a study of beta chain features in type 1 diabetes. What was sequenced were expressed TCRB transcripts, since all of the isolated RNA had been reverse transcribed. Assay: immunoSEQ multiplex PCR; the TCRdb copy retains only in-frame clones and omits some. Of 200,000 to 250,000 clones in the sample, 9.6% were seen once. The specimen sequenced was naive CD4+ T cells from blood. Receptors were obtained from a woman between 18 and 29 years old in good health.

The chain is built from TRBV5-1 and TRBJ2-1; 7 bases are a match to TRBD1. The CDR3 loop spans 15 amino acids. Germline values: CDR1 SGHRS, CDR2 YFSETQ. The junction had 9 bases not matched to a gene; V was cut back by 4 bases and J by 5 bases. The CDR3 DNA is TGCGCCAGCAGCATGGGGACAGCGTCTAACAATGAGCAGTTCTTC. It translates to CASSMGTASNNEQFF. Looking up the rest from reference TRBV5-1 and TRBJ2-1 gives the full variable domain: KAGVTQTPRYLIKTRGQQVTLSCSPISGHRSVSWYQQTPGQGLQFLFEYFSETQRNKGNFPGRFSGRQFSNSRSEMNVSTLELGDSALYLCASSMGTASNNEQFFGPGTRLTVL.

The V call is TRBV29-1, the J call TRBJ1-2, with D uncertain. This CDR3 has 12 residues. V was cut by 4 bases and J by 5 bases, with 11 bases left in between. Germline CDR1 reads SQVTM; CDR2 reads ANQGSEA. CDR3 region: CSVGLGVYGYTF. The DNA of the CDR3 is TGCAGCGTTGGGCTCGGGGTTTATGGCTACACCTTC.

In its sample, this clone was seen a few times. The genes are TRBV5-8 and TRBJ2-7; D may be TRBD1 (5 bases). The CDR3 has 15 residues. The germline V gene has CDR1 SGHTS and CDR2 YDEGEE. V gave up 2 bases and J gave up 3 bases, with 15 bases separating them. The CDR3 is CASSFGNRIFYEQYF. The DNA of the CDR3 is TGTGCCAGCAGCTTCGGAAACAGGATTTTCTACGAGCAGTACTTC.

The chain carries TRBV2 and TRBJ2-1; 8 positions agree with TRBD2. Trimming removed 6 bases from V and 9 bases from J; junction bases left unmatched: 10. The V gene's germline CDR1 is SNHLY and CDR2 FYNNEI. CDR3 size: 14 residues. This CDR3 is CASRSGGSLGEQFF. The CDR3 coding sequence is TGTGCCAGCAGGAGCGGGGGATCGCTAGGTGAGCAGTTCTTC. The full variable domain, rest sourced from reference TRBV2 and TRBJ2-1, is EPEVTQTPSHQVTQMGQEVILRCVPISNHLYFYWYRQILGQKVEFLVSFYNNEISEKSEIFDDQFSVERPDGSNFTLKIRSTKLEDSAMYFCASRSGGSLGEQFFGPGTRLTVL.

This clone was seen only a few times. The chain couples TRBV5-1 to TRBJ2-2, with TRBD1 identical over 9 bases. The CDR3 length is 13 residues. From germline, CDR1 is SGHRS and CDR2 YFSETQ. CDR3 in amino acids: CASDRGNTGELFF. CDR3 coding DNA: TGCGCTTCGGACAGGGGGAACACCGGGGAGCTGTTTTTT.

This clone was recorded a few times. This chain connects TRBV14 to TRBJ2-2; the D is unclear. Trimming took 4 bases from V and 6 from J, leaving 9 bases between them. CDR3 length equals 13 residues. Germline CDR1 is SGHDN and CDR2 is FVKESK. CDR3 in DNA: TGTGCCAGCAGCCGGATCCGGGCCGGGGAGCTGTTTTTT. Protein product: CASSRIRAGELFF.

This clone was picked up a small number of times. The chain combines TRBV5-4 with TRBJ2-1; the D is unclear. Per the germline V gene, CDR1 is SGHNT and CDR2 is YYREEE (reference sequence). This CDR3 contains 15 residues. Deletions cut 5 bases from V and 0 bases from J, with 12 bases between. The CDR3 region is CASSSEVSSYNEQFF. Written as DNA, the CDR3 is TGTGCCAGCAGTTCAGAGGTGAGCTCCTACAATGAGCAGTTCTTC.

This clone was detected only a few times. The V gene is TRBV5-6, the J gene TRBJ2-5; D is possibly TRBD2 (6 bases). The J call may not be correct, given that the DNA end is closer to TRBJ2-7. Germline loops: CDR1 SGHDT, CDR2 YYEEEE. The CDR3 runs to 14 residues. DNA of the CDR3: TGTGCCAGCAGCTTTACTACGGGAGTAGACGAGCAGTACTTC. This translates into CASSFTTGVDEQYF.

V and J are TRBV19 and TRBJ2-3; TRBD2 matches 12 bases. The CDR3 runs to 15 residues. Germline CDR1 reads LNHDA; CDR2 reads SQIVND (reference sequence). The junction had 0 bases not matched to a gene; V was cut back by 5 bases and J by 0 bases. CDR3 residues: CASSGTSGSTDTQYF. The CDR3 coding sequence is TGTGCCAGTAGTGGGACTAGCGGGAGCACAGATACGCAGTATTTT.

There are many counts of this clone. This CDR3 reads CASSSLRTGELFF. The CDR3 nucleotides are TGTGCCAGCAGCTCTTTGAGGACCGGGGAGCTGTTTTTT. The chain carries TRBV11-2 and TRBJ2-2; D uncertain. This CDR3 is built from 13 residues. V was trimmed by 4 bases and J by 5 bases, leaving 8 bases between them. CDR1 and CDR2 from the germline V gene are SGHAT and FQNNGV.

The chain carries TRBV4-2 and TRBJ2-3; maybe TRBD1 (6 bases). Germline V gene lookup returns CDR1 LGHNA and CDR2 YNFKEQ. The CDR3 has 14 residues. V gave up 3 bases and J gave up 4 bases, with 11 bases separating them. The CDR3 sequence: CASSHYRVADTQYF. CDR3 nucleotides: TGTGCCAGCAGCCATTACAGGGTTGCAGATACGCAGTATTTT.

This clone was recorded a few times. V usage is TRBV11-2 and J usage is TRBJ2-1; D is possibly TRBD2 (5 bases). Trimming took 2 bases from V and 6 from J, leaving 11 bases between them. Germline V gene lookup returns CDR1 SGHAT and CDR2 FQNNGV. The CDR3 totals 14 residues. CDR3 residues: CASSLSGDLNEQFF. CDR3 in DNA: TGTGCCAGCAGCTTATCCGGGGATCTCAATGAGCAGTTCTTC.

V is TRBV2 and J is TRBJ2-5; D may be TRBD2 (5 bases). The last part of the DNA fits TRBJ2-7 better; the J call may be wrong. This CDR3 is built from 10 residues. CDR1 and CDR2 from the germline V gene are SNHLY and FYNNEI. CDR3 coding DNA: TGTGCCAGCACGGGATACGAGCAGTACTTC. Translation gives CASTGYEQYF.

The rearrangement uses TRBV6-5 and TRBJ1-5, with unresolved D. V was clipped by 5 bases and J by 2 bases, with 10 bases between them. CDR3 length: 14 residues. Germline V CDR1 and CDR2: MNHEY, SVGAGI. CDR3 DNA sequence: TGTGCCAGCAGTCGACTTGAAGGCAATCAGCCCCAGCATTTT. Encoded protein: CASSRLEGNQPQHF.

This clone was counted at least ten times. This specimen includes other DNA sequences encoding the same CDR3. The chain carries TRBV29-1 and TRBJ2-7; 9 bases match TRBD1. The trim removed 6 bases at V and 0 bases at J, leaving 0 bases unmatched. This CDR3 is built from 12 residues. Germline values: CDR1 SQVTM, CDR2 ANQGSEA. The CDR3 DNA is TGCAGCGTGGGACAGGGCTCCTACGAGCAGTACTTC. It is translated as CSVGQGSYEQYF.

This clone was detected a few times. The genes are TRBV5-4 and TRBJ2-1; 13 nucleotides match TRBD2. With V trimmed by 3 bases and J by 10 bases, 10 bases remained unmatched. Germline CDR1 SGHNT, CDR2 YYREEE (reference sequence). This CDR3 is 16 amino acids long. CDR3 coding DNA: TGTGCCAGCAGCTCCTCCGGGACTAGCGGGGCGGTAGAGCAGTTCTTC. Protein product: CASSSSGTSGAVEQFF.

The CDR3 spells CASRPSGSTDTQYF. CDR3 bases: TGCGCCAGCAGGCCTAGCGGTAGCACAGATACGCAGTATTTT. The chain is built from TRBV5-1 and TRBJ2-3; 7 nucleotides line up with TRBD2. The V segment lost 5 bases and the J segment 0 bases; nucleotides outside the gene matches: 3. CDR1 and CDR2 from the germline V gene are SGHRS and YFSETQ. The CDR3 loop spans 14 amino acids.

The sample holds a few counts of this clone. V is TRBV5-1 and J is TRBJ1-2, with 8 bases that match TRBD1. The CDR3 runs to 12 residues. V lost 4 bases to trimming and J lost 8 bases; unmatched junction nucleotides: 4. Germline-derived CDR1 and CDR2 are SGHRS and YFSETQ. The DNA for the CDR3 is TGCGCCAGCAGCCGTGACAGGGGAGGCTACACCTTC. Protein: CASSRDRGGYTF.

This clone was seen only a few times. V gene TRBV5-1 combines with J gene TRBJ1-1, with D tentatively TRBD1 (5 bases). The CDR3 sequence is 17 residues long. Looked up from germline, CDR1 is SGHRS and CDR2 is YFSETQ. Between the trimmed V and J ends, which lost 1 base and 0 bases, there was a span of 16 bases. The CDR3 is CASSLMGVGLLNTEAFF. The CDR3 nucleotides are TGCGCCAGCAGCTTGATGGGCGTGGGGCTCTTGAACACTGAAGCTTTCTTT.

This sequence joins TRBV11-2 and TRBJ1-2; D call uncertain. Trimming stripped 1 base from V and 3 bases from J, with 12 bases between. There are 15 residues in the CDR3. CDR1 and CDR2 (germline): SGHAT, FQNNGV. The chain's CDR3 is CASSLAVRRDYGYTF. DNA for the CDR3: TGTGCCAGCAGCTTAGCTGTCAGGCGGGACTATGGCTACACCTTC.

The gene calls are TRBV15 and TRBJ2-7, with TRBD1 as a possible D gene (5 bases). Germline CDR1 LNHNV, CDR2 YYDKDF (reference sequence). The ends were cut back, 5 bases at V and 1 base at J, with 12 bases in the middle. CDR3 length: 14 amino acids. Here the CDR3 DNA reads TGTGCCACCAGCGCCAGGGATTTTTCCTACGAGCAGTACTTC. As protein: CATSARDFSYEQYF.

The sample holds a few counts of this clone. V usage is TRBV7-9 and J usage is TRBJ1-2; a possible D gene is TRBD1 (5 bases). CDR3 size: 14 residues. The ends were cut back, 0 bases at V and 4 bases at J, with 9 bases in the middle. The germline V gene encodes CDR1 SEHNR and CDR2 FQNEAQ (reference sequence). Written as DNA, the CDR3 is TGTGCCAGCAGCTTAGCAGGGGTCGGCTATGGCTACACCTTC. Residues: CASSLAGVGYGYTF.

This clone was seen a few times. The J gene is TRBJ2-7, the V gene TRBV5-4; D possibly corresponds to TRBD2 (7 bases). The germline V gene encodes CDR1 SGHNT and CDR2 YYREEE (reference sequence). V was trimmed by 0 bases and J by 3 bases, leaving 13 bases between them. The CDR3 is 15 amino acids. CDR3 protein: CASSLGGGEDYEQYF. The CDR3 DNA is TGTGCCAGCAGCTTGGGAGGGGGGGAAGACTACGAGCAGTACTTC.

The rearrangement links TRBV11-1 to TRBJ2-1; TRBD2 matches at 13 bases. This CDR3 has 14 residues. The ends lost 7 bases at V and 9 bases at J; junction bases unmatched: 6. Germline V gene data show CDR1 as SGHAT and CDR2 as FQDESV (reference sequence). CDR3 amino acids: CASNRLAGGTEQFF. CDR3 nucleotide sequence: TGTGCCAGCAACCGACTAGCGGGGGGCACTGAGCAGTTCTTC.

This clone was counted between two and nine times. The gene calls are TRBV7-2 and TRBJ2-1; a possible D gene is TRBD1 (5 bases). The CDR3 is 16 amino acids. Trimming took off 7 bases at V and 6 bases at J, with 22 bases between the two ends. From germline, CDR1 is SGHTA and CDR2 FQGNSA. CDR3 nucleotides: TGTGCCAGCACCTACCAGGGTTCAGTGATCCCCAATGAGCAGTTCTTC. The encoded protein is CASTYQGSVIPNEQFF.

The V and J genes are TRBV27 and TRBJ2-7; 9 bases are a match to TRBD1. Trimming removed 5 bases from V and 1 base from J; junction bases left unmatched: 9. The CDR3 spans 16 residues. Germline CDR1 is MNHEY and CDR2 is SMNVEV (reference sequence). In nucleotides, the CDR3 is TGTGCCAGCAGTATCCGACAGGGGGTCCCGTCCTACGAGCAGTACTTC. Amino acids: CASSIRQGVPSYEQYF.

The rearrangement links TRBV29-1 to TRBJ2-7, with 12 bases lining up with TRBD2. The ends lost 6 bases at V and 2 bases at J; junction bases unmatched: 8. Per germline, CDR1 SQVTM and CDR2 ANQGSEA. The CDR3 has 15 residues. For the CDR3, the DNA is TGCAGCGTCCTCCCTAGACTAGCGGGAGCCTACGAGCAGTACTTC. Its protein product is CSVLPRLAGAYEQYF.